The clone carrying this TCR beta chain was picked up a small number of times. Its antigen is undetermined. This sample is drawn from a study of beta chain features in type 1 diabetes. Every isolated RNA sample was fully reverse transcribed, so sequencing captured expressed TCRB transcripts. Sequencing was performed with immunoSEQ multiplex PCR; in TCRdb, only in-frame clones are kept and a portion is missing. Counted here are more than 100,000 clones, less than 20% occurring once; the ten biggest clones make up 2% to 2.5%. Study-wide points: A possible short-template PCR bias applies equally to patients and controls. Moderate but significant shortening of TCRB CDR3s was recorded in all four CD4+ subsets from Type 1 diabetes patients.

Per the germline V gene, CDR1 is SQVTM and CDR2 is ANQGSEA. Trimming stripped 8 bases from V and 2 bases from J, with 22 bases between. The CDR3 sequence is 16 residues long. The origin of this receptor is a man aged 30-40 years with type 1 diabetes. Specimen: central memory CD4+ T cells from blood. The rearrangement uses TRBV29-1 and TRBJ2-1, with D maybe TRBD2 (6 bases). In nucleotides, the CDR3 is TGCAGCATCGCCGGGACTGCGCAAGAGCCCTACAATGAGCAGTTCTTC. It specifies CSIAGTAQEPYNEQFF.